Following are 29 T cell receptor beta chains from one sample sequenced in a study of blood T cell repertoires in COVID-19 (dated by TCRdb to 2018 to 2021). Library preparation was by the immunoSEQ multiplex PCR assay. TCRdb limited this immuneACCESS table to in-frame rearrangements with V and J called. A share of clones is missing; checked studies link under half to unresolved V genes, and the rest is unexplained. This sample has over 200,000 clones in its table, and 90% of those were observed once. The ten largest clones add up to around 16% of the sample. Sequenced material: PBMCs or T cells enriched from blood (not recorded which). These receptors originate from a man aged 30 to 39 who had been exposed to COVID-19.

The chain links TRBV7-9 to TRBJ2-1; 7 nucleotides line up with TRBD2. The CDR3 is 15 residues long. The germline V gene encodes CDR1 SEHNR and CDR2 FQNEAQ (reference sequence). Trimming took 4 bases from V and 9 from J; bases not matched to a gene: 12. CDR3: CASSWGGWGVFEQFF. The CDR3 DNA reads as TGTGCCAGCAGCTGGGGAGGGTGGGGTGTATTTGAGCAGTTCTTC. Full variable domain (outside the CDR3, taken from reference TRBV7-9 and TRBJ2-1): DTGVSQNPRHKITKRGQNVTFRCDPISEHNRLYWYRQTLGQGPEFLTYFQNEAQLEKSRLLSDRFSAERPKGSFSTLEIQRTEQGDSAMYLCASSWGGWGVFEQFFGPGTRLTVL.

The CDR3 coding sequence is TGTGCCAGCAGCTCCGGGCGCGGGGTACAGTACTTC. Encoded protein: CASSSGRGVQYF. This chain connects TRBV5-4 to TRBJ2-7, with a tentative D call TRBD2 (6 bases). The CDR3 contains 12 residues. Trimming stripped 3 bases from V and 10 bases from J, with 14 bases between. Per the germline V gene, CDR1 is SGHNT and CDR2 is YYREEE (reference sequence).

The chain combines TRBV5-5 with TRBJ1-3, with TRBD1 identical over 9 bases. V was pared by 4 bases and J by 4 bases, with 9 bases of the junction left unmatched. Per the germline V gene, CDR1 is SGHKS and CDR2 is YYEKEE (reference sequence). There are 16 residues in the CDR3. CDR3 protein: CASSDGQGLYGNTIYF. The CDR3 region has the DNA TGTGCCAGCAGCGACGGACAGGGGTTATACGGAAACACCATATATTTT.

The CDR3 DNA reads as TGTGCCAGTATTACGACAGGTTACTATGGCTACACCTTC. It codes for CASITTGYYGYTF. The genes are TRBV2 and TRBJ1-2; D is possibly TRBD1 (6 bases). The CDR3 totals 13 residues. From germline, CDR1 is SNHLY and CDR2 FYNNEI. The V and J ends lost 9 bases and 3 bases respectively, with 14 bases between them.

The rearrangement joins TRBV5-5 to TRBJ2-1; D is ambiguous. The CDR3 totals 11 residues. Germline CDR1 and CDR2: SGHKS and YYEKEE (reference sequence). Trimming stripped 4 bases from V and 9 bases from J, with 8 bases between. CDR3 residues: CASSGTTEQFF. The CDR3 coding sequence is TGTGCCAGCAGCGGCACCACTGAGCAGTTCTTC.

The chain carries TRBV6-4 and TRBJ2-2, with TRBD2 as a possible D gene (7 bases). Looked up from germline, CDR1 is MRHNA and CDR2 is SNTAGT. With 4 bases removed from V and 0 bases from J, the gap between germline ends came to 18 bases. The CDR3 length is 18 residues. CDR3 bases: TGTGCCAGCAGTGCATCCCTCGAGGGGGGGACGAACACCGGGGAGCTGTTTTTT. It specifies CASSASLEGGTNTGELFF.

The chain employs TRBV7-2 and TRBJ1-3, with TRBD1 identical over 7 bases. This CDR3 is 17 amino acids long. Germline lookup yields CDR1 SGHTA and CDR2 FQGNSA. V was pared by 6 bases and J by 0 bases, with 11 bases of the junction left unmatched. CDR3 DNA sequence: TGTGCCAGCAGTCGCTACAGGGGCCTTACCTCTGGAAACACCATATATTTT. Protein: CASSRYRGLTSGNTIYF. Supplemented by reference TRBV7-2 and TRBJ1-3, the full variable domain reads GAGVSQSPSNKVTEKGKDVELRCDPISGHTALYWYRQSLGQGLEFLIYFQGNSAPDKSGLPSDRFSAERTGGSVSTLTIQRTQQEDSAVYLCASSRYRGLTSGNTIYFGEGSWLTVV.

DNA for the CDR3: TGTGCCAGCAGTTACGCGGGGGGCTCTGGGGCCAACGTCCTGACTTTC. Translating gives CASSYAGGSGANVLTF. The V gene is TRBV6-2 or TRBV6-3, the J gene TRBJ2-6; TRBD2 agrees at 8 bases. Germline V gene data show CDR1 as MNHEY and CDR2 as SVGEGT. J gave up 0 bases and V 2 bases, and 0 bases lay outside the gene matches. The CDR3 spans 16 residues.

This clone was detected only once. This chain uses TRBV19 with TRBJ2-5; TRBD2 agrees at 9 bases. CDR3 length equals 14 residues. The germline CDR1 and CDR2 sequences are LNHDA and SQIVND (reference sequence). Trimming at V came to 6 bases and at J to 7 bases, leaving 9 bases not matched to a gene. The CDR3 loop reads CASRKAGGLGTQYF. CDR3 nucleotide sequence: TGTGCCAGTAGGAAAGCGGGGGGACTAGGGACCCAGTACTTC.

This clone was counted once. The chain links TRBV11-3 to TRBJ2-2; D possibly corresponds to TRBD2 (5 bases). The germline CDR1 and CDR2 sequences are SGHNT and YENEEA. Trimming shortened V by 5 bases and J by 0 bases, and 10 bases separated the two germline ends. The CDR3 spans 15 residues. The CDR3 DNA reads as TGTGCCAGCAGCCATGGACTTACGAACACCGGGGAGCTGTTTTTT. This gives the protein CASSHGLTNTGELFF.

This chain's CDR3 is CASSPNLLPDEQYF. The CDR3 DNA sequence: TGTGCCAGCAGCCCCAACCTTTTACCGGACGAGCAGTACTTC. The chain links TRBV13 to TRBJ2-7; no firm D call. Trimming removed 5 bases from V and 5 bases from J, with 16 bases in between. Germline loops: CDR1 PRHDT, CDR2 FYEKMQ (reference sequence). This CDR3 is 14 amino acids long. The variable domain in full, with the rest retrieved from reference TRBV13 and TRBJ2-7, is AAGVIQSPRHLIKEKRETATLKCYPIPRHDTVYWYQQGPGQDPQFLISFYEKMQSDKGSIPDRFSAQQFSDYHSELNMSSLELGDSALYFCASSPNLLPDEQYFGPGTRLTVT.

V gene TRBV9 combines with J gene TRBJ1-2; 10 bases are a match to TRBD1. This CDR3 is built from 15 residues. V lost 3 bases to trimming and J lost 4 bases; unmatched junction nucleotides: 6. Germline V gene lookup returns CDR1 SGDLS and CDR2 YYNGEE. The CDR3 DNA sequence: TGTGCCAGCAGCGCAGGGACAGGGGCCGGCTATGGCTACACCTTC. This gives the protein CASSAGTGAGYGYTF.

This chain joins TRBV5-1 and TRBJ1-3; 7 nucleotides match TRBD1. Losses at the gene ends were 2 bases for V and 4 bases for J; bases not matched to a gene: 6. The CDR3 contains 15 residues. Germline loops: CDR1 SGHRS, CDR2 YFSETQ. CDR3 DNA: TGCGCCAGCAGCTTAGTCACAGGGGAAGGAAACACCATATATTTT. It yields the protein CASSLVTGEGNTIYF.

V and J are TRBV2 and TRBJ2-7, with 7 bases aligning to TRBD1. The CDR3 is made up of 14 amino acids. V trimming: 3 bases; J trimming: 5 bases; junction bases outside the gene matches: 7. Germline-derived CDR1 and CDR2 are SNHLY and FYNNEI. This chain's CDR3 is CASSDDRERHEQYF. For the CDR3, the DNA is TGTGCCAGCAGTGATGACAGGGAACGGCACGAGCAGTACTTC.

The rearrangement joins TRBV9 to TRBJ1-2, with 7 nucleotides matching TRBD1. Germline-derived CDR1 and CDR2 are SGDLS and YYNGEE. The CDR3 consists of 16 residues. Trimming cost V 3 bases and J 4 bases; bases outside gene matches: 12. As DNA, the CDR3 is TGTGCCAGCAGCGGATACGGACAGGTCGAATCCTATGGCTACACCTTC. Its protein is CASSGYGQVESYGYTF.

The V call is TRBV7-2, the J call TRBJ2-7, with 15 positions matching TRBD2. Per the germline V gene, CDR1 is SGHTA and CDR2 is FQGNSA. V shed 10 bases and J 5 bases; nucleotides not matched to a gene: 6. This CDR3 region has 14 residues. CDR3 nucleotide sequence: TGTGCCACAGGACTAGCGGGGGGGCTCGACGAGCAGTACTTC. Translation: CATGLAGGLDEQYF.

J is TRBJ2-7 and V is TRBV5-1, with TRBD2 matching 8 bases. V gave up 3 bases and J gave up 6 bases; unmatched junction bases: 17. This CDR3 has 17 residues. Germline assignment: CDR1 SGHRS and CDR2 YFSETQ. CDR3 sequence (DNA): TGCGCCAGCAGCTCCCCGCCGTCGGGACTAGTAGGCAGCGAGCAGTACTTC. It encodes CASSSPPSGLVGSEQYF.

The chain joins TRBV5-4 to TRBJ2-7; a possible D gene is TRBD2 (7 bases). Per the germline V gene, CDR1 is SGHNT and CDR2 is YYREEE (reference sequence). CDR3 length: 13 amino acids. V lost 4 bases and J 9 bases, leaving 17 bases between the germline ends. The CDR3 is CASSVTGGRVQYF. The CDR3 nucleotides read TGTGCCAGCAGCGTCACGGGGGGCCGGGTGCAGTACTTC. Full variable domain (missing parts from reference TRBV5-4 and TRBJ2-7): ETGVTQSPTHLIKTRGQQVTLRCSSQSGHNTVSWYQQALGQGPQFIFQYYREEENGRGNFPPRFSGLQFPNYSSELNVNALELDDSALYLCASSVTGGRVQYFGPGTRLTVT.

The chain has TRBV30 and TRBJ1-1; 7 bases agree with TRBD1. The CDR3 consists of 13 residues. From germline, CDR1 is GTSNPN and CDR2 SVGIG (reference sequence). V lost 3 bases and J lost 4; bases outside the gene matches: 5. In DNA form, the CDR3 reads TGTGCCTGGAGCGAGGGGGCTGGCACTGAAGCTTTCTTT. As protein: CAWSEGAGTEAFF.

V usage is TRBV13 and J usage is TRBJ2-5, with 11 positions matching TRBD1. Unmatched junction bases numbered 3, after V lost 3 bases and J lost 3 bases. Germline V gene lookup returns CDR1 PRHDT and CDR2 FYEKMQ (reference sequence). This CDR3 contains 15 residues. CDR3 nucleotide sequence: TGTGCCAGCAGCTTTGGGACAGGGGGTGAAGAGACCCAGTACTTC. Residues: CASSFGTGGEETQYF.

This clone was counted a few times. The chain links TRBV11-2 to TRBJ2-1; 10 bases line up with TRBD2. The CDR3 loop spans 18 amino acids. Per germline, CDR1 SGHAT and CDR2 FQNNGV. Trimming removed 2 bases from V and 3 bases from J; junction bases left unmatched: 10. In DNA, the CDR3 is TGTGCCAGCAGCTTACGGGTAGCGGGGGGATCGGACTACAATGAGCAGTTCTTC. This gives the protein CASSLRVAGGSDYNEQFF.

The rearrangement links TRBV9 to TRBJ2-3; D ambiguous. The CDR3 totals 15 residues. Per the germline V gene, CDR1 is SGDLS and CDR2 is YYNGEE. V was clipped by 0 bases and J by 0 bases, with 8 bases between them. Here the CDR3 DNA reads TGTGCCAGCAGCGTAGCTCCCAGTAGCACAGATACGCAGTATTTT. This encodes CASSVAPSSTDTQYF.

The chain combines TRBV30 with TRBJ1-4; 9 bases map to TRBD1. CDR1 and CDR2 (germline): GTSNPN, SVGIG (reference sequence). The CDR3 spans 15 residues. V lost 3 bases to trimming and J lost 7 bases; unmatched junction nucleotides: 9. The CDR3 loop reads CAWRKGTGQGEKLFF. CDR3 DNA: TGTGCCTGGAGGAAAGGGACAGGGCAGGGTGAAAAACTGTTTTTT.

As DNA, the CDR3 is TGTGCCAGCAGCTCCGGGACAGGGTCCCACGAGCAGTACTTC. It yields the protein CASSSGTGSHEQYF. The rearrangement links TRBV7-2 to TRBJ2-7; 9 positions agree with TRBD1. CDR3 length equals 14 residues. J was trimmed by 5 bases and V by 4 bases; bases with no gene match: 6. CDR1 and CDR2 from the germline V gene are SGHTA and FQGNSA.

The chain joins TRBV19 to TRBJ1-2; D unclear. This CDR3 has 14 amino acids. Trimming pared 4 bases from V and 0 bases from J, leaving 9 bases between. Germline lookup yields CDR1 LNHDA and CDR2 SQIVND (reference sequence). The CDR3 nucleotides read TGTGCCAGTAGTACAACAGCAGCTAACTATGGCTACACCTTC. Residues: CASSTTAANYGYTF.

This chain uses TRBV12-3 or TRBV12-4 with TRBJ1-2; D not resolved. CDR3 length: 13 amino acids. Between the trimmed V and J ends, which lost 3 bases and 5 bases, there was a span of 10 bases. As DNA, the CDR3 is TGTGCCAGCAGTTTGAGGGAAAGGTATGGCTACACCTTC. Translating it yields CASSLRERYGYTF.

This sequence joins TRBV27 and TRBJ2-1; D call uncertain. Trimming stripped 1 base from V and 10 bases from J, with 5 bases between. Germline assignment: CDR1 MNHEY and CDR2 SMNVEV (reference sequence). The CDR3 is made up of 11 amino acids. The CDR3 bases are TGTGCCAGCAGTTTATTGGGCGAGCAGTTCTTC. Amino acid sequence: CASSLLGEQFF.

The gene calls are TRBV19 and TRBJ2-7; D may be TRBD2 (5 bases). The CDR3 has 14 residues. Germline-derived CDR1 and CDR2 are LNHDA and SQIVND (reference sequence). V was clipped by 6 bases and J by 7 bases, with 19 bases between them. The DNA of the CDR3 is TGTGCCAGTAGGTCTACAGTTTCGACGGGAGAGCAGTACTTC. Its translation is CASRSTVSTGEQYF.

The V and J genes are TRBV2 and TRBJ2-3, with a weak D call TRBD2 (5 bases). Trimming removed 8 bases at V and 5 bases at J, with 20 bases between. The germline V gene has CDR1 SNHLY and CDR2 FYNNEI. The CDR3 sequence is 15 residues long. CDR3 bases: TGTGCCAGCTGCGGGCGCATAGTGTATGTAGATACGCAGTATTTT. Residues: CASCGRIVYVDTQYF.